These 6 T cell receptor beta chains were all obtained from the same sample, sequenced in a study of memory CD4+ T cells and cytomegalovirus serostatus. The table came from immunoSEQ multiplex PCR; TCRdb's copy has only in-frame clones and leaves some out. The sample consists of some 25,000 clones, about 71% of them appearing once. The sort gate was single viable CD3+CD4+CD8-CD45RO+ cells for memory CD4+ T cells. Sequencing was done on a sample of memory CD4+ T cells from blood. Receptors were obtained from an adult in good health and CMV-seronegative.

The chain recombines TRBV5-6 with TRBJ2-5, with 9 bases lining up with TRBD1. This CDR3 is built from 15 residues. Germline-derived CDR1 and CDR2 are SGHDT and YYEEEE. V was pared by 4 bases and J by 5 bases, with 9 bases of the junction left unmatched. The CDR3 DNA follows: TGTGCCAGCAGCGCAACAAGGACAGGGGTTGAGACCCAGTACTTC. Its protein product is CASSATRTGVETQYF.

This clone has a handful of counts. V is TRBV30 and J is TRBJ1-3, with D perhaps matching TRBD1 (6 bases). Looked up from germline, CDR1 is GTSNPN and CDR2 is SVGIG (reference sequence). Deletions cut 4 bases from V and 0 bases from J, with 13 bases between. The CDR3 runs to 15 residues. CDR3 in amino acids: CAWTLRGHSGNTIYF. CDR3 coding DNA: TGTGCCTGGACTTTGCGGGGGCACTCTGGAAACACCATATATTTT.

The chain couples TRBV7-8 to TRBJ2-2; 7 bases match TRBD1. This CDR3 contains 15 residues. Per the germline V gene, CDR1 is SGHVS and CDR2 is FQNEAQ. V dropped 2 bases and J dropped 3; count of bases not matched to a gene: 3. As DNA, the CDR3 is TGTGCCAGCAGCTTAAGACAGGGATACACCGGGGAGCTGTTTTTT. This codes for CASSLRQGYTGELFF.

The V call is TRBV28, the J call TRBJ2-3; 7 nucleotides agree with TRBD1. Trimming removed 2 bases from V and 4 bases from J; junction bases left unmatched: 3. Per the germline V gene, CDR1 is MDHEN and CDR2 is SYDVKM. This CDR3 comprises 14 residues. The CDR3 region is CASSLRGGPDTQYF. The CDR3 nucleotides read TGTGCCAGCAGTTTAAGAGGGGGCCCAGATACGCAGTATTTT.

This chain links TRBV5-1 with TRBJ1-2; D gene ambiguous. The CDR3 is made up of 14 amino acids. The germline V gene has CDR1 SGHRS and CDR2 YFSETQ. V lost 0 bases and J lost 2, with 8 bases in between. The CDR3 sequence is CASSLAQKNYGYTF. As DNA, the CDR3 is TGCGCCAGCAGCTTGGCCCAGAAGAACTATGGCTACACCTTC.

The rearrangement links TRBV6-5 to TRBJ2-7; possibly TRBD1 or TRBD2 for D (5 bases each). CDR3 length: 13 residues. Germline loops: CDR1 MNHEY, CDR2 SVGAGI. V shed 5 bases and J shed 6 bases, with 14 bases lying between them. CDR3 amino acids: CASSPRDAGEQYF. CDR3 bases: TGTGCCAGCAGTCCCCGGGACGCCGGCGAGCAGTACTTC.